Reported below is one TCR beta chain. The PCR ran on 60 Vbeta and 13 Jbeta primers. The data were produced by immunoSEQ multiplex PCR, yet TCRdb's version contains in-frame clones alone and is incomplete. Here the sample spans about 70,000 clones, 74% being singletons. The sample originates from a study of cytomegalovirus exposure and HLA in healthy donors. V lost 2 bases, J lost 8 bases, and 1 base stayed unmatched. The germline V gene has CDR1 SGHRS and CDR2 YFSETQ. CDR3 size: 12 residues. Sequencing input: PBMCs. The chain links TRBV5-1 to TRBJ2-1; 7 positions match TRBD1. The TCR sequence derives from a human donor in good health. The CDR3 bases are TGCGCCAGCAGCTTAACAGGGGATGAGCAGTTCTTC. Translating it yields CASSLTGDEQFF.